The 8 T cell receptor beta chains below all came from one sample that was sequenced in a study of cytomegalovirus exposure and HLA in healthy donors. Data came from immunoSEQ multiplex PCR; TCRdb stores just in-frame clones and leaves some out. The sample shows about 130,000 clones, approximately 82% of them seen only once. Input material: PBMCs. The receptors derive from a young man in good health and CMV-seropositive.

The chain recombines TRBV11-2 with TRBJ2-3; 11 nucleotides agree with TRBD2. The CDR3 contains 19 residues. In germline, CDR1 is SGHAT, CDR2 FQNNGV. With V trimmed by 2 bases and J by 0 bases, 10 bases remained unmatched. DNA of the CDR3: TGTGCCAGCAGCTTAATACTAGCGGGGGAGCGCGCTAGCACAGATACGCAGTATTTT. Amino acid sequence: CASSLILAGERASTDTQYF. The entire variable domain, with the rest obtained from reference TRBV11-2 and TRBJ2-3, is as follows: EAGVAQSPRYKIIEKRQSVAFWCNPISGHATLYWYQQILGQGPKLLIQFQNNGVVDDSQLPKDRFSAERLKGVDSTLKIQPAKLEDSAVYLCASSLILAGERASTDTQYFGPGTRLTVL.

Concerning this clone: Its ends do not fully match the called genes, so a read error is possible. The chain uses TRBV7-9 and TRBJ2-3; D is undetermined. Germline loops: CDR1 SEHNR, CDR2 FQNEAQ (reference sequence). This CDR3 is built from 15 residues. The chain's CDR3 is CASILVSPFTDTQYF. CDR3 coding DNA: TGTGCCAGCATCTTAGTCAGTCCTTTCACAGATACGCAGTATTTT.

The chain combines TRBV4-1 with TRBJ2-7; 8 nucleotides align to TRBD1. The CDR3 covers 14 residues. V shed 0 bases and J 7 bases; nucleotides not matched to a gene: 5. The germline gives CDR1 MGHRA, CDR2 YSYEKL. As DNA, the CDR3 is TGCGCCAGCAGCCAAGAGTCCAGGGGGCTGGAGCAGTACTTC. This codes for CASSQESRGLEQYF.

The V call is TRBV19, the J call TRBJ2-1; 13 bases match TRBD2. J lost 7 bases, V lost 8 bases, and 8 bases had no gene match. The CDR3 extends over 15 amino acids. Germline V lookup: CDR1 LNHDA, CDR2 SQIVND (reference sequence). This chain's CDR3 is CASGLTSGGANEQFF. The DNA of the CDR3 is TGTGCCAGTGGACTAACTAGCGGGGGGGCAAATGAGCAGTTCTTC.

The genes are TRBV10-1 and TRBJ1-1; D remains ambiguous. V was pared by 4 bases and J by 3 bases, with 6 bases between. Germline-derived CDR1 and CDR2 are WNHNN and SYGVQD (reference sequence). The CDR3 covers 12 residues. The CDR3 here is CASSASDTEAFF. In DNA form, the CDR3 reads TGCGCCAGCAGTGCTTCAGACACTGAAGCTTTCTTT.

This CDR3 reads CAWVGDRTEYGYTF. DNA for the CDR3: TGTGCCTGGGTTGGCGATAGGACAGAGTATGGCTACACCTTC. The chain carries TRBV30 and TRBJ1-2, with TRBD1 as a possible D gene (6 bases). There are 14 residues in the CDR3. Trimming took 5 bases from V and 5 from J, leaving 18 bases between them. Germline assignment: CDR1 GTSNPN and CDR2 SVGIG (reference sequence).

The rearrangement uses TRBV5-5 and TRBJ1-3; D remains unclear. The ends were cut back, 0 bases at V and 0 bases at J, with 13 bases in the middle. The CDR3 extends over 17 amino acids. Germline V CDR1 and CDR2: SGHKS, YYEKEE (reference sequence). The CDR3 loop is CASSLGVGYSSGNTIYF. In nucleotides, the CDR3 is TGTGCCAGCAGCTTGGGGGTGGGTTACAGCTCTGGAAACACCATATATTTT. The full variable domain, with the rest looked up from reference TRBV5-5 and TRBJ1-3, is DAGVTQSPTHLIKTRGQQVTLRCSPISGHKSVSWYQQVLGQGPQFIFQYYEKEERGRGNFPDRFSARQFPNYSSELNVNALLLGDSALYLCASSLGVGYSSGNTIYFGEGSWLTVV.

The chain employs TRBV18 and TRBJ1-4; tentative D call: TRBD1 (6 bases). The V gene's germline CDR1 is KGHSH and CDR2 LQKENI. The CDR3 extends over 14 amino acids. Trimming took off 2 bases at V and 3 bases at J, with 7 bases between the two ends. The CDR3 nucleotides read TGTGCCAGCTCACCATCAGGGGCTAATGAAAAACTGTTTTTT. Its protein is CASSPSGANEKLFF.